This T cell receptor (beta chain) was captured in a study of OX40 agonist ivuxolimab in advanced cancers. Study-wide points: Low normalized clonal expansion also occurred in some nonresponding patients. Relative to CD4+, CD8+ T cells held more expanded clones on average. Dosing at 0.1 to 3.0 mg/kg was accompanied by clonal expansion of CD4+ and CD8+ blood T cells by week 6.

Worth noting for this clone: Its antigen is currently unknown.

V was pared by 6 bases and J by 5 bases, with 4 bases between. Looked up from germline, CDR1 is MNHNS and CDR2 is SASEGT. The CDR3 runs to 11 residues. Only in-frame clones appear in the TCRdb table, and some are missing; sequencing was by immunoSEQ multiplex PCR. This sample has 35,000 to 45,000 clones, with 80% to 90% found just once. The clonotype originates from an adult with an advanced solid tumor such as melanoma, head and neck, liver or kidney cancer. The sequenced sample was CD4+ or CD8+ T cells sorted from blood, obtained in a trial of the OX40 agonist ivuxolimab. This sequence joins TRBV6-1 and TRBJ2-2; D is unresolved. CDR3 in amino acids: CASRRTGELFF. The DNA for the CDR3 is TGTGCCAGCAGGAGGACCGGGGAGCTGTTTTTT.